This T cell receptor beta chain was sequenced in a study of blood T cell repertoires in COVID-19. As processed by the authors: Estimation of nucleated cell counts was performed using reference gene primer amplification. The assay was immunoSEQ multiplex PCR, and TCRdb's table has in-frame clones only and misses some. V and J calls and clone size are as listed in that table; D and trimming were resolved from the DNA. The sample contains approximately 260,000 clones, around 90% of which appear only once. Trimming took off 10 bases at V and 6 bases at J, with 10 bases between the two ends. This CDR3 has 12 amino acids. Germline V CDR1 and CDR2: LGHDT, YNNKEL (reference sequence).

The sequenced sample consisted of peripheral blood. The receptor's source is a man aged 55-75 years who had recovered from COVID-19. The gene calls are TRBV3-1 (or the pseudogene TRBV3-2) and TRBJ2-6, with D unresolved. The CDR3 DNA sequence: TGTGCCACCATCAGTTCGGCCAACGTCCTGACTTTC. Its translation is CATISSANVLTF.